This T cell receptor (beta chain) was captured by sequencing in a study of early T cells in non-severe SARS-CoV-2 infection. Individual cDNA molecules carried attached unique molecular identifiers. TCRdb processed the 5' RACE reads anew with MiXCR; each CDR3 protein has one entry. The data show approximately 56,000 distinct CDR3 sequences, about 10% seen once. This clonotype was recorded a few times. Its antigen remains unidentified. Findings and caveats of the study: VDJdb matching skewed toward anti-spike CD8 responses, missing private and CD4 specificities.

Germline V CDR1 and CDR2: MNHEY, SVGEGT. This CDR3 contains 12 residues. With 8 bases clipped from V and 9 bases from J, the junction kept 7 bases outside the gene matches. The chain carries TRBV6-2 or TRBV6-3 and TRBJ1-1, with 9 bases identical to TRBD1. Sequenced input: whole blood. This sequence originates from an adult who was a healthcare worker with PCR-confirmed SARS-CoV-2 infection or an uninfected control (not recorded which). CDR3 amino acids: CASSIGTGQAFF. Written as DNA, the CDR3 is TGTGCCAGCTCAATCGGGACAGGGCAAGCTTTCTTT.